What follows describes a single T cell receptor beta chain. Antigen: not known. These data come from a study of graft-versus-host responses after intestinal transplantation. Study context: Isolated intestinal, liver-intestinal, or multivisceral transplants were what recipients had.

The study's findings and limits: Maximum circulating GvH clone levels tracked with early post-transplant HvG decreases. GvH clones detected in recipient marrow included some appearing first in ileum or blood. Allograft graft-versus-host to host-versus-graft clonal ratios ran high in patients with graft-donor T cell macrochimerism.

TCRdb's table, derived via immunoSEQ multiplex PCR, lists solely in-frame clones and lacks some. Of more than 100,000 clones in the sample, 80% to 95% were seen once. CDR3 length equals 14 residues. The germline V gene has CDR1 GTSNPN and CDR2 SVGIG (reference sequence). With V trimmed by 1 base and J by 8 bases, 3 bases remained unmatched. The source is a human donor who received an intestinal transplant. V usage is TRBV30 and J usage is TRBJ2-1, with 12 positions matching TRBD2. Sequences were derived from unstimulated CD8+ T cells sorted from spleen or lymph node cells, sampled before intestinal transplant. CDR3 DNA: TGTGCCTGGAGTGAGGGACTAGCGGGCGATGAGCAGTTCTTC. Its translation: CAWSEGLAGDEQFF.